This T cell receptor (beta chain) was sequenced in a study of blood T cell repertoires in COVID-19. Germline V CDR1 and CDR2: MNHEY, SVGAGI. V was clipped by 3 bases and J by 4 bases, with 10 bases between them. This CDR3 contains 14 residues. In the study's own analysis: Researchers report that nucleated cell counts were estimated from reference gene primer amplification. The protocol was immunoSEQ multiplex PCR, while the TCRdb copy is restricted to in-frame clones and leaves out a portion. Clone size and the V and J calls come from that table; the DNA yielded D and trimming. This sample has 70,000 or so clones, with over 80% found just once.

The V call is TRBV6-5, the J call TRBJ2-1; D is possibly TRBD2 (7 bases). The receptor's source is a human donor in a cohort sampled during active COVID-19. The sample taken for sequencing was peripheral blood. This CDR3 reads CASSYRGGYNEQFF. The CDR3, as DNA: TGTGCCAGCAGTTATAGGGGGGGGTACAATGAGCAGTTCTTC.